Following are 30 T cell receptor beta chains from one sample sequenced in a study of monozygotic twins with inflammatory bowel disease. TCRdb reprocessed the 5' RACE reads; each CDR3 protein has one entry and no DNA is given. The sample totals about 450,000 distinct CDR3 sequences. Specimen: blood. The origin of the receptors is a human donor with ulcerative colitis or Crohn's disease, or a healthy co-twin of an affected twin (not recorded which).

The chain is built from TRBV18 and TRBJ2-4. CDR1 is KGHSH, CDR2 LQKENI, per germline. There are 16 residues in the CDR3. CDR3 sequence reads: CASSSTGTLAKNIQYF.

The CDR3 sequence: CASSPGTSGNYEQYF. The chain has TRBV4-3 and TRBJ2-7; TCRdb reports TRBD2, a call that lacks DNA to check it against. The CDR3 is 15 residues long. Germline CDR1 LGHNA, CDR2 YSLEER.

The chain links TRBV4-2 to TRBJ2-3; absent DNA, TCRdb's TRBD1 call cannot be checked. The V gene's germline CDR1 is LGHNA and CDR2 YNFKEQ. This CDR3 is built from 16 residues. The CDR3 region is CASSPGQGRDTDTQYF.

The CDR3 region is CASSFRAPGVAEAFF. This rearrangement joins TRBV12-3 or TRBV12-4 to TRBJ1-1; checking the TCRdb D call of TRBD1 is not possible without DNA. The CDR3 length is 15 residues.

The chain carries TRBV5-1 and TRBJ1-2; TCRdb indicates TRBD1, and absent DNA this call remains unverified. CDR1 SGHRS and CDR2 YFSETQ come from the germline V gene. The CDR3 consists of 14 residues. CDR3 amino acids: CASGPGGEGYGYTF.

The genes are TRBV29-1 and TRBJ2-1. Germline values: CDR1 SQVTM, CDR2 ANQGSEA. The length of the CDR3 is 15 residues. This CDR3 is CSVEEGISSYNEQFF.

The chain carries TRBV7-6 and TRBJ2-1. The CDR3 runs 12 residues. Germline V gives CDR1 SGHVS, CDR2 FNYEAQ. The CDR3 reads CASSLAINEQFF.

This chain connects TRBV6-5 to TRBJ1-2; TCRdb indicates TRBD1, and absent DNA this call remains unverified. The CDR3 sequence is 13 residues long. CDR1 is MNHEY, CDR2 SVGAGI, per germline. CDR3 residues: CASSYGGADGYTF.

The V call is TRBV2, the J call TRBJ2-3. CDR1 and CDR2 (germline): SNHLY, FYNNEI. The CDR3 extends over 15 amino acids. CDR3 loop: CASSVGGLRTDTQYF.

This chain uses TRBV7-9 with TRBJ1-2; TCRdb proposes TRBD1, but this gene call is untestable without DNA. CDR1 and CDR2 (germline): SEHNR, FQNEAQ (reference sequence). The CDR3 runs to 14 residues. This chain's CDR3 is CASNSPSPDHGYTF.

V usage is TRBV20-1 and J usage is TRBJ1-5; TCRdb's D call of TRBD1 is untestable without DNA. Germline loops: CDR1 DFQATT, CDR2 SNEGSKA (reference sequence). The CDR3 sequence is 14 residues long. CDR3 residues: CSARELTGNQPQHF.

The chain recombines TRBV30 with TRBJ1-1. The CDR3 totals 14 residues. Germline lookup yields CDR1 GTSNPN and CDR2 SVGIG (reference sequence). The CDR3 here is CAWSGGQGRGRAFF.

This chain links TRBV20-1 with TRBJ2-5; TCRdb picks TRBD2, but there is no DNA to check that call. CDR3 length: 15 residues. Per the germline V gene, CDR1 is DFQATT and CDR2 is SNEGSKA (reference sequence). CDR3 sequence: CSARVAEPTKETQYF.

The CDR3 region is CASSGTAYNSPLHF. The chain uses TRBV7-8 and TRBJ1-6; the D call of TRBD1 rests on TCRdb alone, since no DNA is present to check it. CDR3 size: 14 residues. Germline V CDR1 and CDR2: SGHVS, FQNEAQ. Combining the CDR3 with reference TRBV7-8 and TRBJ1-6 gives the whole variable domain GAGVSQSPRYKVAKRGQDVALRCDPISGHVSLFWYQQALGQGPEFLTYFQNEAQLDKSGLPSDRFFAERPEGSVSTLKIQRTQQEDSAVYLCASSGTAYNSPLHFGNGTRLTVT.

CDR3 protein: CASSLEKMNTEAFF. The chain employs TRBV5-1 and TRBJ1-1. This CDR3 spans 14 amino acids. CDR1 is SGHRS, CDR2 YFSETQ, per germline.

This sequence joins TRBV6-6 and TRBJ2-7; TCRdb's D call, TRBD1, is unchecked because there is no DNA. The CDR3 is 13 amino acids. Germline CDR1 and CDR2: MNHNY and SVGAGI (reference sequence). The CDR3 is CASSQPGSYEQYF.

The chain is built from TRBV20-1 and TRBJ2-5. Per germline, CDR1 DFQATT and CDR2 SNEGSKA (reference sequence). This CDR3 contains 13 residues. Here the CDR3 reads CSAIAGNQETQYF.

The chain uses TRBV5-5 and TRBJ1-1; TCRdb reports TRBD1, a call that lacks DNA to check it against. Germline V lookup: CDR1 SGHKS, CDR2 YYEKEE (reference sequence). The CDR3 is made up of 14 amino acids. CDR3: CASSPGTKNTEAFF.

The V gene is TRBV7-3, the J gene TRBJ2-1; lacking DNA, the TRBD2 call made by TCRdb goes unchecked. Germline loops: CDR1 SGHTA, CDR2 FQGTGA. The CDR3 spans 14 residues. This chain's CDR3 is CASSFGGNYNEQFF.

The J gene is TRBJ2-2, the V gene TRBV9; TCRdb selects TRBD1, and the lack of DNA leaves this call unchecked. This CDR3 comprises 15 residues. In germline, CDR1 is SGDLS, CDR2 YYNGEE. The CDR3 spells CASSASGGGGGELFF. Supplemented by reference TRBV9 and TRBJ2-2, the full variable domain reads DSGVTQTPKHLITATGQRVTLRCSPRSGDLSVYWYQQSLDQGLQFLIQYYNGEERAKGNILERFSAQQFPDLHSELNLSSLELGDSALYFCASSASGGGGGELFFGEGSRLTVL.

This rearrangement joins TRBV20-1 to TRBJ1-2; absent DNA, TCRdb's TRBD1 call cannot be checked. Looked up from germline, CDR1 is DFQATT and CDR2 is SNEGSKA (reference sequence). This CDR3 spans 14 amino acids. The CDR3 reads CSARRQLRNYGYTF.

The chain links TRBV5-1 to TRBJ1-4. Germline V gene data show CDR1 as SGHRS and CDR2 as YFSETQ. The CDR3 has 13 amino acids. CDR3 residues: CASSLNMGEKLFF.

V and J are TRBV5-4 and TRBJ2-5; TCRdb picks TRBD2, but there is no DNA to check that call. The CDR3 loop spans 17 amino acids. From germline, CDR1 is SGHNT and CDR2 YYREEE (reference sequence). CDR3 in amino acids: CASSHRFLGGSEETQYF.

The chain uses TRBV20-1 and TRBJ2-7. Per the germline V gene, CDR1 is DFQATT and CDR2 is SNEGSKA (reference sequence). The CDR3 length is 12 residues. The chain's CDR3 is CSACQVPYEQYF.

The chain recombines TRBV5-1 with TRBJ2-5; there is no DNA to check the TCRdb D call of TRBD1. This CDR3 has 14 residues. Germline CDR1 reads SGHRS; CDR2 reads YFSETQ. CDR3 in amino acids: CASSFRGTQETQYF.

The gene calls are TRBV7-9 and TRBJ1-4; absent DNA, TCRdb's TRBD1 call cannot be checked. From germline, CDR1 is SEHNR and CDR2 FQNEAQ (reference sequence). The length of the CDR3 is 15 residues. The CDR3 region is CASSQASPLNEKLFF.

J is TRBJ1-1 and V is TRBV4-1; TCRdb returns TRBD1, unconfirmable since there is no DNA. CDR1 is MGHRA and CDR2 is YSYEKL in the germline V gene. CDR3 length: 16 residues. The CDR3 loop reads CASSPRPGESNTEAFF.

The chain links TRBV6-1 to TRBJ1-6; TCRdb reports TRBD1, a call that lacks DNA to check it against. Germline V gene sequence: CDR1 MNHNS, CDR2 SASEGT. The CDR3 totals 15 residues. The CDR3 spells CASSAAGQFNPPLHF.

The CDR3 is CSASGLSRAEQYF. The V call is TRBV20-1, the J call TRBJ2-7; the D call of TRBD2 rests on TCRdb alone, since no DNA is present to check it. Germline CDR1 DFQATT, CDR2 SNEGSKA (reference sequence). The CDR3 length is 13 residues.

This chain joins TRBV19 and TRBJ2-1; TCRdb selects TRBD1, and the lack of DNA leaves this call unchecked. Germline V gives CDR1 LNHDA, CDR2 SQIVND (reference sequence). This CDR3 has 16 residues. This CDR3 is CASSIGTTPGVDEQFF. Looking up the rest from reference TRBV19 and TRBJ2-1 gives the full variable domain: DGGITQSPKYLFRKEGQNVTLSCEQNLNHDAMYWYRQDPGQGLRLIYYSQIVNDFQKGDIAEGYSVSREKKESFPLTVTSAQKNPTAFYLCASSIGTTPGVDEQFFGPGTRLTVL.